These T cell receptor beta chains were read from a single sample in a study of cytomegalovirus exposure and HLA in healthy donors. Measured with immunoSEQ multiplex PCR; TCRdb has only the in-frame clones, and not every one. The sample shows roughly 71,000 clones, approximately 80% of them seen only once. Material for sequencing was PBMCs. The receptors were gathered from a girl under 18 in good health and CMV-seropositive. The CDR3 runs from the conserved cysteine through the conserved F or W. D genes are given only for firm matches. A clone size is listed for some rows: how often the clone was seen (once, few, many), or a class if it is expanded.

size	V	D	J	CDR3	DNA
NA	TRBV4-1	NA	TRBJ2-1	CASSRWREQFF	TGCGCCAGCAGCCGGTGGAGGGAGCAGTTCTTC
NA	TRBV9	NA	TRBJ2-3	CASSPRDRYTDTQYF	TGTGCCAGCAGCCCGCGGGACAGATACACAGATACGCAGTATTTT
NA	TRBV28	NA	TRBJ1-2	CASSGIPYGYTF	TGTGCCAGCAGCGGTATTCCATATGGCTACACCTTC
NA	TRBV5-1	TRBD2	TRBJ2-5	CASSVTSGRTGETQYF	TGCGCCAGCAGCGTCACTAGCGGGAGGACGGGAGAGACCCAGTACTTC
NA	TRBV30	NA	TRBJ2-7	CAWSRTIIYEQYF	TGTGCCTGGAGCCGGACAATAATCTACGAGCAGTACTTC
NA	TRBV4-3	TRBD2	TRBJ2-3	CASSQERAGGSDTQYF	TGCGCCAGCAGCCAAGAGCGAGCGGGAGGGTCAGATACGCAGTATTTT
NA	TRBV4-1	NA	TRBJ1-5	CASSQERNRNNQPQHF	TGCGCCAGCAGCCAAGAGAGGAACAGGAACAATCAGCCCCAGCATTTT
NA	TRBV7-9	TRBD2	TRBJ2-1	CASSSGLAGGNEQFF	TGTGCCAGCAGCTCGGGACTAGCGGGAGGCAATGAGCAGTTCTTC
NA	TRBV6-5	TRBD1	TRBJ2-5	CASSDRGLEETQYF	TGTGCCAGCAGCGACAGGGGACTCGAAGAGACCCAGTACTTC
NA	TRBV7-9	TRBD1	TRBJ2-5	CASSPGQGKETQYF	TGTGCCAGCAGCCCTGGACAGGGTAAAGAGACCCAGTACTTC
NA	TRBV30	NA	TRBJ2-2	CAWSVRGSGELFF	TGTGCCTGGAGTGTACGGGGGTCCGGGGAGCTGTTTTTT
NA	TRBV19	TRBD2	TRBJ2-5	CASRGVLETQYF	TGTGCCAGTCGGGGGGTCTTGGAGACCCAGTACTTC
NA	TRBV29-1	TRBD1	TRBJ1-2	CSVTIVQGDLANYGYTF	TGCAGCGTCACAATCGTACAGGGGGATCTAGCTAACTATGGCTACACCTTC
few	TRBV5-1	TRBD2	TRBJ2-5	CASSLGGAPTSGRETQYF	TGCGCCAGCAGCCTGGGCGGGGCCCCGACTAGCGGGAGGGAGACCCAGTACTTC
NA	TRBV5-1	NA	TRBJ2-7	CASSYRQGGMGQYF	TGCGCCAGCAGCTACAGACAGGGAGGTATGGGGCAGTACTTC
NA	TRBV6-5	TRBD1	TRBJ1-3	CASSTTGAGGNTIYF	TGTGCCAGCAGTACGACAGGGGCTGGCGGAAACACCATATATTTT